The 10 T cell receptor beta chains given below trace back to one sample, sequenced in a study of tumor T cells in aggressive B-cell lymphoma. Here immunoSEQ multiplex PCR was the method, and the copy in TCRdb shows in-frame clones only, minus some. The profile shows more than 10,000 clones, about 90% of them singletons. Sequencing used tumor tissue. Source of these receptors: an adult with diffuse large B cell lymphoma.

J is TRBJ1-1 and V is TRBV6-5; no reliable D call. The CDR3 sequence is 12 residues long. The germline V and J ends were trimmed by 4 bases and 4 bases, with 7 bases remaining between them. Germline V gene sequence: CDR1 MNHEY, CDR2 SVGAGI. In DNA, the CDR3 is TGTGCCAGCAGTTGGGGAGGCACTGAAGCTTTCTTT. This encodes CASSWGGTEAFF.

The V call is TRBV6-6, the J call TRBJ1-1; D call uncertain. The CDR3 sequence is 13 residues long. V lost 0 bases and J 6 bases, leaving 8 bases between the germline ends. Germline CDR1 MNHNY, CDR2 SVGAGI (reference sequence). CDR3 amino acids: CASSYSGSAEAFF. The CDR3 nucleotides are TGTGCCAGCAGTTACTCAGGGAGCGCTGAAGCTTTCTTT.

The J gene is TRBJ2-1, the V gene TRBV9; 9 bases are a match to TRBD2. The CDR3 has 17 residues. Germline V CDR1 and CDR2: SGDLS, YYNGEE. Germline trimming cut 0 bases from V and 8 bases from J; bases unmatched to any gene: 12. CDR3 coding DNA: TGTGCCAGCAGCGTAGGGGATGGACTAGCGAGTAGGGATGAGCAGTTCTTC. Translation: CASSVGDGLASRDEQFF.

CDR3 sequence: CASSQVWAGEYNEQFF. The CDR3 nucleotides are TGTGCCAGCAGCCAAGTCTGGGCGGGGGAATACAATGAGCAGTTCTTC. The genes are TRBV4-2 and TRBJ2-1; 7 nucleotides agree with TRBD2. The trim removed 1 base at V and 4 bases at J, leaving 7 bases unmatched. The length of the CDR3 is 16 residues. Germline V gene sequence: CDR1 LGHNA, CDR2 YNFKEQ.

The genes are TRBV9 and TRBJ2-7; 10 bases line up with TRBD1. The length of the CDR3 is 17 residues. J gave up 2 bases and V 2 bases, and 10 bases lay outside the gene matches. CDR1 is SGDLS, CDR2 YYNGEE, per germline. The CDR3 sequence: CASSVSPGTGDPYEQYF. The DNA for the CDR3 is TGTGCCAGCAGCGTCAGTCCGGGGACAGGGGACCCCTACGAGCAGTACTTC.

The chain combines TRBV7-9 with TRBJ2-3, with 8 bases fitting TRBD2. Trimming took 5 bases from V and 4 from J; bases not matched to a gene: 5. Germline CDR1 is SEHNR and CDR2 is FQNEAQ (reference sequence). The CDR3 length is 14 residues. The CDR3 protein is CASSRGGSPDTQYF. The CDR3 DNA sequence: TGTGCCAGCAGCCGGGGGGGGAGCCCAGATACGCAGTATTTT.

The CDR3 reads CASSRGQGPPNEQFF. The CDR3 nucleotides read TGCGCCAGCAGCCGGGGACAGGGCCCCCCCAATGAGCAGTTCTTC. The J gene is TRBJ2-1, the V gene TRBV5-1, with 9 bases that match TRBD1. This CDR3 comprises 15 residues. V shed 4 bases and J 6 bases; nucleotides not matched to a gene: 8. Germline V CDR1 and CDR2: SGHRS, YFSETQ.

V gene TRBV19 combines with J gene TRBJ2-1, with 8 bases that match TRBD2. The CDR3 loop spans 13 amino acids. CDR1 is LNHDA and CDR2 is SQIVND in the germline V gene (reference sequence). J gave up 5 bases and V 6 bases, and 3 bases lay outside the gene matches. CDR3 amino acids: CASRAGGDNEQFF. CDR3 in DNA: TGTGCCAGTAGGGCGGGAGGCGACAATGAGCAGTTCTTC.

The chain carries TRBV11-3 and TRBJ2-3; maybe TRBD2 (6 bases). Germline-derived CDR1 and CDR2 are SGHNT and YENEEA. This CDR3 has 15 residues. Trimming took off 2 bases at V and 0 bases at J, with 9 bases between the two ends. The chain's CDR3 is CASSLYAGSTDTQYF. Written as DNA, the CDR3 is TGTGCCAGCAGCTTATACGCGGGAAGCACAGATACGCAGTATTTT.

V gene TRBV19 combines with J gene TRBJ2-6; a possible D gene is TRBD1 (6 bases). CDR3 length: 17 residues. Germline V gene data show CDR1 as LNHDA and CDR2 as SQIVND (reference sequence). V shed 7 bases and J shed 4 bases, with 20 bases lying between them. This CDR3 reads CASTARQGPAGANVLTF. CDR3 in DNA: TGTGCCAGTACCGCCCGGCAGGGGCCCGCAGGGGCCAACGTCCTGACTTTC.